One T cell receptor (beta chain) is described in this entry. This sample is drawn from a study of blood T cell repertoires in COVID-19. Turning to the study itself: Researchers got acute and convalescent COVID-19 samples from the United States, Italy and Spain.

As originally analysed: Estimated nucleated cell counts came from reference gene primer amplification. Repertoires were generated with immunoSEQ multiplex PCR, while TCRdb's copy carries only in-frame clones and drops some. That table is the source of V, J and clone size, and D and trimming were worked out from the DNA. Of hundreds of thousands of clones in the sample, over 75% were seen once. There are 14 residues in the CDR3. In germline, CDR1 is MNHEY, CDR2 SVGAGI. Unmatched junction bases numbered 6, after V lost 7 bases and J lost 4 bases. The specimen sequenced was peripheral blood. The receptor was isolated from a young woman with acute or convalescent COVID-19. The chain uses TRBV6-5 and TRBJ2-7, with TRBD2 matching over 11 bases. CDR3 nucleotide sequence: TGTGCCAGCAACCGACTAGCGGGATGGTACGAGCAGTACTTC. Protein product: CASNRLAGWYEQYF.